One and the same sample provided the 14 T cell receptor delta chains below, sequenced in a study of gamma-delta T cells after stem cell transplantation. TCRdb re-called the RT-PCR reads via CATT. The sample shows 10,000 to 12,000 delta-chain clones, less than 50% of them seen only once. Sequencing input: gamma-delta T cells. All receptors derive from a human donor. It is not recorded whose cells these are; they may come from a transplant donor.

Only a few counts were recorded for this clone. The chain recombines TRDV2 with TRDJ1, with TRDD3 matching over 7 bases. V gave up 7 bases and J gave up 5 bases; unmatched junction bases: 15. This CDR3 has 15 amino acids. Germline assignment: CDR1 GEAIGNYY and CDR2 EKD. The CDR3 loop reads CAWHRTGEIQDKLIF. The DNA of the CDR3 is TGTGCCTGGCACCGTACTGGGGAGATACAGGATAAACTCATCTTT.

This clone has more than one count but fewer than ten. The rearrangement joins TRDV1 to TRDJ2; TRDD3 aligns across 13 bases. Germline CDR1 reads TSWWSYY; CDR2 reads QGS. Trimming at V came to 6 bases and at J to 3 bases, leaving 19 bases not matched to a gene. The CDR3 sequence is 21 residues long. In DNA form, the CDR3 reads TGTGCTCTTGGTATTCCCGGACTGGGGGATACGCCGCCGAGGGTGACAGCACAACTCTTCTTT. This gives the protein CALGIPGLGDTPPRVTAQLFF.

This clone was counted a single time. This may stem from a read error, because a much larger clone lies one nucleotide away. The CDR3 region has the DNA TGTGCCTGTGACCTACCGGGGGCCAGCTCCTGGGACACCCGACAGATGTTTTTC. Residues: CACDLPGASSWDTRQMFF. This sequence joins TRDV2 and TRDJ3; D possibly corresponds to TRDD3 (5 bases). Trimming pared 3 bases from V and 0 bases from J, leaving 14 bases between. The germline V gene has CDR1 GEAIGNYY and CDR2 EKD. There are 18 residues in the CDR3.

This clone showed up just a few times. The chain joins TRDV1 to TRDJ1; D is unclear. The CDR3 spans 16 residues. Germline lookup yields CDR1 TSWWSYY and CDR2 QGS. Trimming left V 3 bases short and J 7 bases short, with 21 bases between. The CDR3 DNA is TGTGCTCTTGGGGATAGAGCCCTCCCTCTTTTCGGTAAACTCATCTTT. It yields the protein CALGDRALPLFGKLIF.

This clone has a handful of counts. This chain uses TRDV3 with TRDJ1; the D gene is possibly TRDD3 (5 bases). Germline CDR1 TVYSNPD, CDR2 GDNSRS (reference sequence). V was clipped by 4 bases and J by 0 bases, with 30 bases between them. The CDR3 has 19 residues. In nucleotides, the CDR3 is TGTGCCTCCAATCCCCGGCGGAGGGATGTGAGAGGGTACACCGATAAACTCATCTTT. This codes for CASNPRRRDVRGYTDKLIF.

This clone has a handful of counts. Here the CDR3 reads CAFPPRWGIYTDKLIF. The DNA of the CDR3 is TGTGCCTTTCCTCCCCGCTGGGGGATCTACACCGATAAACTCATCTTT. V usage is TRDV3 and J usage is TRDJ1; 9 bases map to TRDD3. The CDR3 has 16 residues. Germline V lookup: CDR1 TVYSNPD, CDR2 GDNSRS (reference sequence). V was clipped by 2 bases and J by 0 bases; unmatched bases: 10.

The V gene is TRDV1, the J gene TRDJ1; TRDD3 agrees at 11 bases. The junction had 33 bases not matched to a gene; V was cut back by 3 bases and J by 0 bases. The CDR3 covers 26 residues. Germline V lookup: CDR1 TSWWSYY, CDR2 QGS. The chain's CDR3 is CALGERWVSRPFRTGGYPGYTDKLIF. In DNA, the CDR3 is TGTGCTCTTGGGGAGCGGTGGGTGTCTCGACCATTTAGGACTGGGGGATATCCCGGGTACACCGATAAACTCATCTTT.

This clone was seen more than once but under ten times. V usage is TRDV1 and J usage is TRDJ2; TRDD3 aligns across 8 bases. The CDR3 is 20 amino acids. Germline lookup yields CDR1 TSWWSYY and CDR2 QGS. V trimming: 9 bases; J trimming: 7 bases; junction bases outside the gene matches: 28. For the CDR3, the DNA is TGTGCTCTGTCTTGCACCATTACATTATTACTGGGGGCCCAGGGAGCACAACTCTTCTTT. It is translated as CALSCTITLLLGAQGAQLFF.

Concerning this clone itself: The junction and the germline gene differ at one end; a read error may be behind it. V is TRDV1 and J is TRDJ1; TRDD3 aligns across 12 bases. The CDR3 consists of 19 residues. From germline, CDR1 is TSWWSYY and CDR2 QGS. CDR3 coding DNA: TGTGCTCTTGGGGAACTGATACTGGGGGATACTGCGGACACCGATGAACTCATCTTT. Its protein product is CALGELILGDTADTDELIF.

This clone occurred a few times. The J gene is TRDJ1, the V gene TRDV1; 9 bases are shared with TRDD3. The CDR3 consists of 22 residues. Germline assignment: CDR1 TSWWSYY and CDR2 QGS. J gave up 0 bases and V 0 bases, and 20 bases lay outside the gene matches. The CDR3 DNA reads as TGTGCTCTTGGGGAACTAGGGCTTTTTTACGTGGGGGATAAAAGGTACACCGATAAACTCATCTTT. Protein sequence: CALGELGLFYVGDKRYTDKLIF.

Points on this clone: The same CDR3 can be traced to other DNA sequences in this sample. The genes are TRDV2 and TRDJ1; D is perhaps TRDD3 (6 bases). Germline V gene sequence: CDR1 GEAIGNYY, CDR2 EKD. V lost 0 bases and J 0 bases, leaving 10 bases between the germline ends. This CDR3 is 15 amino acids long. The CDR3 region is CACDTRGDYTDKLIF. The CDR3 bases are TGTGCCTGTGACACCAGGGGGGACTACACCGATAAACTCATCTTT.

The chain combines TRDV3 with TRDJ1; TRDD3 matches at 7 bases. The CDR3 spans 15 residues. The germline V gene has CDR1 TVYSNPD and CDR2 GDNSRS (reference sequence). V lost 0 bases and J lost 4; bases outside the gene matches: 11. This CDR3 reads CAFSNLLGPCDKLIF. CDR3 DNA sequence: TGTGCCTTTAGTAATCTACTGGGGCCCTGCGATAAACTCATCTTT.

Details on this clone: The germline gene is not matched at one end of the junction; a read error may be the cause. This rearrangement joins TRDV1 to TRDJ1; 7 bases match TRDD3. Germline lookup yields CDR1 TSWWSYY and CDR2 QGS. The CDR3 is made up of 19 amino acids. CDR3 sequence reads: CAIGGTWGGCLLYTDKLIF. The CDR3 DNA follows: TGTGCTATTGGGGGCACCTGGGGGGGATGCCTCTTGTACACCGATAAACTCATCTTT.

CDR3 bases: TGTGCTCTTGGGGTCTTACTGGGGGTTACGTACACCGATAAACTCATCTTT. It codes for CALGVLLGVTYTDKLIF. The chain is built from TRDV1 and TRDJ1; TRDD3 matches at 8 bases. CDR3 length: 17 amino acids. The junction had 10 bases not matched to a gene; V was cut back by 4 bases and J by 0 bases. CDR1 and CDR2 from the germline V gene are TSWWSYY and QGS.